This T cell receptor beta chain was sequenced in a study of control samples from healthy donors and cancer patients. Germline CDR1 reads MGHRA; CDR2 reads YSYEKL. The CDR3 has 17 residues. V was pared by 0 bases and J by 2 bases, with 9 bases of the junction left unmatched. The repertoire was sequenced with immunoSEQ multiplex PCR; TCRdb's copy has only in-frame clones and lacks some. The table lists around 84,000 clones, 84% of them singletons. The source of this sequence is a man between 60 and 70 years old with head and neck cancer. The V gene is TRBV4-1, the J gene TRBJ2-5; TRBD1 aligns across 7 bases. The sample was PBMCs. The CDR3 region has the DNA TGCGCCAGCAGCCAAGATCAGCACGGACAGGTACAAGAGACCCAGTACTTC. Its translation is CASSQDQHGQVQETQYF.